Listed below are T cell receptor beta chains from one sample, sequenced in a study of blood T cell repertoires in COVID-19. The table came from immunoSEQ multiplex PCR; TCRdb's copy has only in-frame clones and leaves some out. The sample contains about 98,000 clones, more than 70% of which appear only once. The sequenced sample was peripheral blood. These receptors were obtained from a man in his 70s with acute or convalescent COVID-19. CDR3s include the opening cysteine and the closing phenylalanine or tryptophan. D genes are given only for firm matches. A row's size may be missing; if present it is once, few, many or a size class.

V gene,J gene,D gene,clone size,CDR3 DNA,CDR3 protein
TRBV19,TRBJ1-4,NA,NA,TGTGCCAGTAGCTCCCAAGGGGGTTCTAATGAAAAACTGTTTTTT,CASSSQGGSNEKLFF
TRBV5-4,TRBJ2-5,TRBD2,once,TGTGCCAGCAGTGAGACTAGCCCGGAGACCCAGTACTTC,CASSETSPETQYF
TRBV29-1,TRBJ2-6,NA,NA,TGCAGCGTTGGACAGGTCTCTGGGGCCAACGTCCTGACTTTC,CSVGQVSGANVLTF
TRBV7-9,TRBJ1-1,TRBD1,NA,TGTGCCAGCAGCTTACCGGGACAGGCTCGTAGGGAAGCTTTCTTT,CASSLPGQARREAFF
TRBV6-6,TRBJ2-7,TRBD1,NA,TGTGCCAGCAGTTTAACAGGGGGCGACTACGAGCAGTACTTC,CASSLTGGDYEQYF
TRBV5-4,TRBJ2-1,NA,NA,TGTGCCAGCAGCTTGAAACGGGGAAGCTCCTACAATGAGCAGTTCTTC,CASSLKRGSSYNEQFF
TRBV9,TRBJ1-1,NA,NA,TGTGCCAGCAGCGTCGGCCAGGGAGGCAACACTGAAGCTTTCTTT,CASSVGQGGNTEAFF
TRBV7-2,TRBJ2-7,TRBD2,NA,TGTGCCAGCAGCTTAGCCAGGGAGGGGTACGAGCAGTACTTC,CASSLAREGYEQYF
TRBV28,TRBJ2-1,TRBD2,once,TGTGCCAGCAGCCGGACTAGCGGGAGGGCCGTCTCGTTCTTC,CASSRTSGRAVSFF
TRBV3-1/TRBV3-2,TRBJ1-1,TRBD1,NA,TGTGCCAGCAGCCAAGCCCGGACAGGCACTGAAGCTTTCTTT,CASSQARTGTEAFF
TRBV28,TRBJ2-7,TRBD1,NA,TGTGCCAGCAGTGGACAGGGCCCCCCCTACGAGCAGTACTTC,CASSGQGPPYEQYF
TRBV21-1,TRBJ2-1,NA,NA,TGTGCCAGCAGCCCGCATAACCCCTCTAGCGGTACCTACAATGAGCAGTTCTTC,CASSPHNPSSGTYNEQFF
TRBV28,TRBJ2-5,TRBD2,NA,TGTGCCAGCAGTCGACTAGCGGGAGGGCGGAGGGAGACCCAGTACTTC,CASSRLAGGRRETQYF
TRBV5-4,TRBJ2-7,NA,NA,TGTGCCAGCAGCTTTCAGCGGACCCCTTTCGAGCAGTACTTC,CASSFQRTPFEQYF
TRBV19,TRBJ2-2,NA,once,TGTGCCAGTACCATTTCAGAGAACACCGGGGAGCTGTTTTTT,CASTISENTGELFF
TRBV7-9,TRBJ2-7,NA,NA,TGTGCCAGCAGCCTAACCCCCGAGCAGTACTTC,CASSLTPEQYF
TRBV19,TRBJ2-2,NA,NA,TGTGCCAGTAGTATCCTCCCAGCGGAGTTCACGGCCGGGGAGCTGTTTTTT,CASSILPAEFTAGELFF
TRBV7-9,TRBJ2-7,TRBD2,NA,TGTGCCAGCAGCTTCCCTTTAGCGGGAGGGCCGTACGAGCAGTACTTC,CASSFPLAGGPYEQYF
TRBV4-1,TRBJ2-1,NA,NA,TGCGCCAGCAGCCAGGGGACAAATCCCTACAATGAGCAGTTCTTC,CASSQGTNPYNEQFF
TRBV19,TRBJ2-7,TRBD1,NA,TGTGCCAGTAGTTTCCGGCGACAGGGGGCCTACGAGCAGTACTTC,CASSFRRQGAYEQYF
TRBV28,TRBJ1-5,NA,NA,TGTGCCAGCAGCTCAACAGGGATCCATTTT,CASSSTGIHF
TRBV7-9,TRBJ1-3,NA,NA,TGTGCCAGTTCAACAGGGTCTGGAAACACCATATATTTT,CASSTGSGNTIYF
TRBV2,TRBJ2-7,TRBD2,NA,TGTGCCAGCAGAACCACTAGCGGGAGCAGCCACGAGCAGTACTTC,CASRTTSGSSHEQYF
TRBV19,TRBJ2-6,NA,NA,TGTGCCAGTAGTATCAGAGGCTCTGGGGCCAACGTCCTGACTTTC,CASSIRGSGANVLTF
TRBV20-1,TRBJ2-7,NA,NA,TGCAGTGCTAGTTGGCAGGGCGGCTCCTACGAGCAGTACTTC,CSASWQGGSYEQYF
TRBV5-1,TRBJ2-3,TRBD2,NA,TGCGCCAGCAGCGTGTCGGGAGGGCTCACGGATACGCAGTATTTT,CASSVSGGLTDTQYF
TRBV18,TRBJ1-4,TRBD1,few,TGTGCCAGCTCACCGGACAGGGGAAGCGAAAAACTGTTTTTT,CASSPDRGSEKLFF
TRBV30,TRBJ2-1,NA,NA,TGTGCCTGGAGTGATAGCGATGAGCAGTTCTTC,CAWSDSDEQFF
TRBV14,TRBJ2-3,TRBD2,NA,TGTGCCAGCAGCAACCTACTAGCGGGCACAGATACGCAGTATTTT,CASSNLLAGTDTQYF